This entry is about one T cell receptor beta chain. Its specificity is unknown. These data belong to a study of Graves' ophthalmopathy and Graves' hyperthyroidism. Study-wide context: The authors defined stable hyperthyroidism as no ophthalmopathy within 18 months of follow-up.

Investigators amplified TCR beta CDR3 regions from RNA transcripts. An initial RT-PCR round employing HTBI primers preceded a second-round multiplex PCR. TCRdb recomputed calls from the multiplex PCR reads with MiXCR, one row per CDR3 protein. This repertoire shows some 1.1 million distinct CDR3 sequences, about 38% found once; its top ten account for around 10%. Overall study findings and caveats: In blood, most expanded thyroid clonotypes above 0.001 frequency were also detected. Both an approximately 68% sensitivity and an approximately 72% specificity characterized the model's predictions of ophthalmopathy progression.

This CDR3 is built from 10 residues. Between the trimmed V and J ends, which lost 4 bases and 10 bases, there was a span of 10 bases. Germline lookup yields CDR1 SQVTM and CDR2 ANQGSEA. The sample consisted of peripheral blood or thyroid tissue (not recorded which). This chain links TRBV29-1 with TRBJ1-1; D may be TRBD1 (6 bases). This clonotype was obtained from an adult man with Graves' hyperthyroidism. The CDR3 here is CSVVDSLAFF. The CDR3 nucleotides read TGCAGCGTTGTGGACAGTCTAGCTTTCTTT.